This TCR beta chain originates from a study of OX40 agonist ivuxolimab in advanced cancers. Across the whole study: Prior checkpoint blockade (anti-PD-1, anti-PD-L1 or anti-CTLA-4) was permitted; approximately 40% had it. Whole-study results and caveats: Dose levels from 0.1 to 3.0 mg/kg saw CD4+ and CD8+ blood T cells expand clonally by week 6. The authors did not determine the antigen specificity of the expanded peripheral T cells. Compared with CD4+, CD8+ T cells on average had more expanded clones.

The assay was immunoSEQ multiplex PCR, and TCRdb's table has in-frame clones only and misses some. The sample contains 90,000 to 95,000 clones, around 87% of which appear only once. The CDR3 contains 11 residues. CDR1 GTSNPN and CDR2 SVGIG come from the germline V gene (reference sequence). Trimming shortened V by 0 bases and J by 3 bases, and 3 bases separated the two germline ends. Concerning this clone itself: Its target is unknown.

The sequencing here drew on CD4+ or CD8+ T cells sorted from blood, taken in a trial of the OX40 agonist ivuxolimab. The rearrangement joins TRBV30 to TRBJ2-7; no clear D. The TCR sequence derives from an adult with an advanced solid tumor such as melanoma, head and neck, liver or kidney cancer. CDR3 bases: TGTGCCTGGAGTGTAGGCTACGAGCAGTACGTC. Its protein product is CAWSVGYEQYV.